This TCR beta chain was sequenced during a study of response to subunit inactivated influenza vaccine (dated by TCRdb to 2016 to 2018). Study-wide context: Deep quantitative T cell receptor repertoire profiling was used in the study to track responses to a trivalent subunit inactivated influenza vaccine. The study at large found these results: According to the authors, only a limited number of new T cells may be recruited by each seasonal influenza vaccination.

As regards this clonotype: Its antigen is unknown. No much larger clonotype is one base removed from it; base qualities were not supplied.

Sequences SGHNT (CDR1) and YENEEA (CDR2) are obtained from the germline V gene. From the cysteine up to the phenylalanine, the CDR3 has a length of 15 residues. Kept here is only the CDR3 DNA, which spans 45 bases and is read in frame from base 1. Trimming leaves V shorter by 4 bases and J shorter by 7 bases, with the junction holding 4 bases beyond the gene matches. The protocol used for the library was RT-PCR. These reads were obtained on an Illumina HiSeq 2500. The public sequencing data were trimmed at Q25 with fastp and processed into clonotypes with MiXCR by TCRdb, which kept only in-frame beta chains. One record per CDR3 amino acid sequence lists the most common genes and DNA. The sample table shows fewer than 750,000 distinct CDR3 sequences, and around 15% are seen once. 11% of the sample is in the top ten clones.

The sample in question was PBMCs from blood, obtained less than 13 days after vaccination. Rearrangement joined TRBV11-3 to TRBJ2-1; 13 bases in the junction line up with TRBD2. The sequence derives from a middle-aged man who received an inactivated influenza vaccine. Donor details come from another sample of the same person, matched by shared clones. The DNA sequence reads TGTGCCAGCAGCTCCGGACTAGCGGGAGTGAATGAGCAGTTCTTC. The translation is CASSSGLAGVNEQFF.